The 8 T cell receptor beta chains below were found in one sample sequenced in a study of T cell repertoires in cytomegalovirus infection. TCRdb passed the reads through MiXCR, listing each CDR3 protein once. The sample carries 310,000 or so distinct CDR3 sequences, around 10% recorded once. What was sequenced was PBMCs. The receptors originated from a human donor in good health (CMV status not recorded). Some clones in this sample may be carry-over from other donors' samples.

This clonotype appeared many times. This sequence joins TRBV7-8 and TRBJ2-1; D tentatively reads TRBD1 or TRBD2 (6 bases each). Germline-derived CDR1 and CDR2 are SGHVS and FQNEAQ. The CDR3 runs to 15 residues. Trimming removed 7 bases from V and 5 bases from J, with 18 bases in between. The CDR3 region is CASIPGTGAHNEQFF. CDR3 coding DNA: TGTGCCAGCATCCCGGGGACGGGGGCTCACAATGAGCAGTTCTTC.

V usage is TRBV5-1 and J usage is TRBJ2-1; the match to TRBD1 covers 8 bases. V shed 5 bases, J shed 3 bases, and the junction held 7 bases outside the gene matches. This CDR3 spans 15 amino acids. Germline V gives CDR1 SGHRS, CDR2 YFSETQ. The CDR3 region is CASSEARGLYNEQFF. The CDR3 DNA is TGCGCCAGCAGTGAGGCCAGGGGGCTCTACAATGAGCAGTTCTTC.

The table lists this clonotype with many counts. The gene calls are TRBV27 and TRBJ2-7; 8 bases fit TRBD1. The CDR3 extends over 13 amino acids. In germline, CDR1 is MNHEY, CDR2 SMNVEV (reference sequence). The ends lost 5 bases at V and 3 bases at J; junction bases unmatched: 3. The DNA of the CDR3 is TGTGCCAGCAGTCATGGGACAGGCTACGAGCAGTACGTC. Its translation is CASSHGTGYEQYV.

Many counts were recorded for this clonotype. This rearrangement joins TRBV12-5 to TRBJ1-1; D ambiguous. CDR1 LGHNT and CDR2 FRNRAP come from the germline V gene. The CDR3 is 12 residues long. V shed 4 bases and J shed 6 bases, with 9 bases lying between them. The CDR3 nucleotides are TGTGCTAGTGGTTCGGGATGGGCTGAAGCTTTCTTT. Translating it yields CASGSGWAEAFF.

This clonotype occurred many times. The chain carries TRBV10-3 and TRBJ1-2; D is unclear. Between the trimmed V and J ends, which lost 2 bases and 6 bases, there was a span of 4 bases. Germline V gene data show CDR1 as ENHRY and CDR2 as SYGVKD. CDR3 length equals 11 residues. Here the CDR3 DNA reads TGTGCCATCAGTGAGAAGAATGGCTACACCTTC. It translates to CAISEKNGYTF.

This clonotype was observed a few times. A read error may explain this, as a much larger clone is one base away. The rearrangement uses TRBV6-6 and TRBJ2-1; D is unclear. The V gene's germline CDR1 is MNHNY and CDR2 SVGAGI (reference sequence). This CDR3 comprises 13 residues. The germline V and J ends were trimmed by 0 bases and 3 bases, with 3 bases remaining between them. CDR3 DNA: TGTGCCAGCAGTTACTCGAACTACAATGAGCAGTTCTTC. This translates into CASSYSNYNEQFF.

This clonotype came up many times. In DNA form, the CDR3 reads TGTGCCAGCAGTAGCGGTCGGCGCGCGGGGCAGTTCTTC. Its translation is CASSSGRRAGQFF. The genes are TRBV28 and TRBJ2-1; D may be TRBD2 (5 bases). Between the trimmed V and J ends, which lost 5 bases and 12 bases, there was a span of 17 bases. Germline V CDR1 and CDR2: MDHEN, SYDVKM. This CDR3 region has 13 residues. Looking up the rest from reference TRBV28 and TRBJ2-1 gives the full variable domain: DVKVTQSSRYLVKRTGEKVFLECVQDMDHENMFWYRQDPGLGLRLIYFSYDVKMKEKGDIPEGYSVSREKKERFSLILESASTNQTSMYLCASSSGRRAGQFFGPGTRLTVL.

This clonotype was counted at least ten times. CDR3 loop: CASSWEGGRTGELFF. The CDR3 DNA reads as TGCGCCAGCAGCTGGGAAGGGGGCCGTACCGGGGAGCTGTTTTTT. This chain links TRBV5-1 with TRBJ2-2; 7 bases align to TRBD1. V dropped 3 bases and J dropped 5; count of bases not matched to a gene: 7. The CDR3 covers 15 residues. Germline loops: CDR1 SGHRS, CDR2 YFSETQ.